This entry lists 5 T cell receptor beta chains sequenced from one sample in a study of identical twins. TCRdb reprocessed the 5' RACE reads via MiXCR and lists one record per CDR3 protein. This sample has approximately 620,000 distinct CDR3 sequences, with about 9.4% found just once. The same sample was also studied in work on yellow fever vaccine responses in identical twins.

The sample consisted of PBMCs. Every receptor here comes from a woman in her late teens or twenties in good health.

This clonotype has just a few counts. The rearrangement uses TRBV5-4 and TRBJ2-5, with 7 bases that match TRBD2. V was clipped by 3 bases and J by 7 bases; unmatched bases: 9. Germline CDR1 reads SGHNT; CDR2 reads YYREEE (reference sequence). The CDR3 totals 14 residues. CDR3 protein: CASSSGLGQGTQYF. For the CDR3, the DNA is TGTGCCAGCAGCTCAGGACTAGGTCAGGGGACCCAGTACTTC.

This clonotype was picked up many times. V and J are TRBV2 and TRBJ2-3; TRBD2 is a possible D gene (5 bases). The germline V gene has CDR1 SNHLY and CDR2 FYNNEI. This CDR3 has 12 residues. V lost 8 bases, J lost 2 bases, and 8 bases lay in between. This chain's CDR3 is CASGGYTDTQYF. Written as DNA, the CDR3 is TGTGCCAGCGGCGGGTACACAGATACGCAGTATTTT.

This clonotype was recorded at least ten times. The rearrangement uses TRBV12-3 or TRBV12-4 and TRBJ2-1; maybe TRBD2 (5 bases). This CDR3 is built from 13 residues. V was cut by 8 bases and J by 7 bases, with 15 bases left in between. The CDR3 DNA is TGTGCCAGCGGGCGAGGGCCCTCGAATGAGCAGTTCTTC. Protein product: CASGRGPSNEQFF.

This clonotype was detected a few times. The chain couples TRBV3-1 to TRBJ2-7, with 8 positions matching TRBD1. CDR3 length: 17 amino acids. The ends lost 4 bases at V and 3 bases at J; junction bases unmatched: 14. CDR1 and CDR2 (germline): LGHDT, YNNKEL (reference sequence). The CDR3 coding sequence is TGTGCCAGCAGCCCCCCTGATTGGACAGGGAACCTCTACGAGCAGTACTTC. Protein sequence: CASSPPDWTGNLYEQYF.

This clonotype has just a few counts. The chain links TRBV4-3 to TRBJ2-7, with TRBD1 matching 7 bases. The CDR3 covers 16 residues. Germline-derived CDR1 and CDR2 are LGHNA and YSLEER. The V segment lost 1 base and the J segment 1 base; nucleotides outside the gene matches: 7. The CDR3 region is CASSQGPGQQSYEQYF. The CDR3 DNA sequence: TGCGCCAGCAGCCAAGGCCCGGGACAGCAGTCCTACGAGCAGTACTTC.